Below, 16 T cell receptor beta chains from the same sample are listed, as sequenced in a study of Graves' ophthalmopathy and Graves' hyperthyroidism. Scientists amplified the TCR beta CDR3 regions from RNA transcripts. Second-round multiplex PCR came after first-round RT-PCR with HTBI primers. TCRdb passed the multiplex PCR reads through MiXCR, listing each CDR3 protein once. The sample has nearly 400,000 distinct CDR3 sequences; around 17% are singletons. The sample comprised peripheral blood. Source of these receptors: a woman between 18 and 29 years old with Graves' ophthalmopathy.

This clonotype was recorded at least ten times. The chain recombines TRBV12-3 or TRBV12-4 with TRBJ1-1; D not certain. V shed 7 bases and J shed 8 bases, with 11 bases lying between them. CDR3 length equals 11 residues. The DNA for the CDR3 is TGTGCCAGCATGAGTACCGAGGAAGCTTTCTTT. Its protein is CASMSTEEAFF.

This clonotype came up many times. The chain has TRBV20-1 and TRBJ2-3, with TRBD2 matching over 7 bases. CDR3 length: 13 residues. With 7 bases clipped from V and 9 bases from J, the junction kept 13 bases outside the gene matches. Germline loops: CDR1 DFQATT, CDR2 SNEGSKA (reference sequence). The DNA for the CDR3 is TGCAGTGAGGGCGCGGGGGAAACTCAGACGCAGTATTTT. Amino acid sequence: CSEGAGETQTQYF.

The gene calls are TRBV12-3 or TRBV12-4 and TRBJ1-2; 7 positions agree with TRBD1. The trim removed 7 bases at V and 5 bases at J, leaving 10 bases unmatched. The CDR3 spans 14 residues. This CDR3 reads CASNPTGLAYGYTF. The CDR3 region has the DNA TGTGCCAGCAACCCGACAGGGTTAGCGTATGGCTACACCTTC.

In this sample, this clonotype turned up many times. The CDR3 coding sequence is TGTGCCAGCAGTTATCGGCGGGGGGCCCAAGAGACCCAGTACTTC. Its protein product is CASSYRRGAQETQYF. The genes are TRBV6-5 and TRBJ2-5; the match to TRBD2 covers 8 bases. The germline V gene encodes CDR1 MNHEY and CDR2 SVGAGI. The CDR3 spans 15 residues. Trimming removed 3 bases from V and 1 base from J; junction bases left unmatched: 4.

Many counts were recorded for this clonotype. J is TRBJ1-5 and V is TRBV28; 8 positions match TRBD1. The trim removed 4 bases at V and 2 bases at J, leaving 4 bases unmatched. The CDR3 covers 15 residues. The germline V gene encodes CDR1 MDHEN and CDR2 SYDVKM. In nucleotides, the CDR3 is TGTGCCAGCAGTTCCGGACAGGGTGGCAATCAGCCCCAGCATTTT. Translated, it gives CASSSGQGGNQPQHF. Together with reference TRBV28 and TRBJ1-5, the CDR3 gives the full variable domain: DVKVTQSSRYLVKRTGEKVFLECVQDMDHENMFWYRQDPGLGLRLIYFSYDVKMKEKGDIPEGYSVSREKKERFSLILESASTNQTSMYLCASSSGQGGNQPQHFGDGTRLSIL.

V gene TRBV28 combines with J gene TRBJ2-7, with TRBD2 matching 7 bases. CDR1 MDHEN and CDR2 SYDVKM come from the germline V gene. The CDR3 sequence is 11 residues long. The junction had 6 bases not matched to a gene; V was cut back by 4 bases and J by 12 bases. This CDR3 reads CASSWGSGMYF. The CDR3, as DNA: TGTGCCAGCAGTTGGGGGAGCGGGATGTACTTC.

This clonotype was observed at least ten times. The chain employs TRBV6-5 and TRBJ2-5; maybe TRBD2 (5 bases). Deletions cut 8 bases from V and 4 bases from J, with 17 bases between. There are 14 residues in the CDR3. Germline V gene sequence: CDR1 MNHEY, CDR2 SVGAGI. The chain's CDR3 is CASFNRGIIETQYF. In nucleotides, the CDR3 is TGTGCCAGCTTTAATCGGGGTATTATAGAGACCCAGTACTTC.

This clonotype has a count of ten or more. The chain recombines TRBV28 with TRBJ1-5, with 7 bases lining up with TRBD1. The germline CDR1 and CDR2 sequences are MDHEN and SYDVKM. The trim removed 5 bases at V and 0 bases at J, leaving 13 bases unmatched. This CDR3 region has 18 residues. The CDR3 is CASSHGTAGLYSNQPQHF. CDR3 in DNA: TGTGCCAGCAGTCACGGGACAGCGGGGCTTTATAGCAATCAGCCCCAGCATTTT.

This clonotype was seen many times. The chain carries TRBV15 and TRBJ1-1; D is undetermined. The CDR3 contains 13 residues. CDR1 LNHNV and CDR2 YYDKDF come from the germline V gene (reference sequence). V was cut by 5 bases and J by 3 bases, with 10 bases left in between. CDR3: CATSGRRDTEAFF. The CDR3 nucleotides are TGTGCCACCAGCGGTAGAAGGGACACTGAAGCTTTCTTT.

Many counts were recorded for this clonotype. This chain connects TRBV7-2 to TRBJ1-2; 9 nucleotides align to TRBD1. CDR1 is SGHTA, CDR2 FQGNSA, per germline. This CDR3 comprises 14 residues. The V and J ends lost 5 bases and 8 bases, in that order; junction bases with no gene match: 9. The CDR3 protein is CASSQGGDRVGYTF. The CDR3 nucleotides read TGTGCCAGCAGCCAAGGGGGGGACAGGGTAGGCTACACCTTC.

This clonotype was recorded many times. V is TRBV29-1 and J is TRBJ1-1; D is unresolved. The CDR3 sequence is 11 residues long. CDR1 and CDR2 (germline): SQVTM, ANQGSEA. The V and J ends lost 4 bases and 9 bases respectively, with 12 bases between them. The CDR3 nucleotides read TGCAGCGTTGTAACCGTTCCGAAAGCTTTCTTT. This encodes CSVVTVPKAFF.

Note on this clonotype: It may be a read error: a sequence one base away is much more abundant. The chain combines TRBV20-1 with TRBJ2-4; no firm D call. Germline CDR1 and CDR2: DFQATT and SNEGSKA (reference sequence). CDR3 length: 16 amino acids. The CDR3 DNA reads as TGCAGTGTTAGAGATGGGCAGCGTCCAGCCAAAAACATTCAGTACTTC. Translation: CSVRDGQRPAKNIQYF.

The sample holds many counts of this clonotype. The chain carries TRBV6-1 and TRBJ1-2; D is perhaps TRBD1 (6 bases). The CDR3 covers 16 residues. V lost 8 bases to trimming and J lost 5 bases, with 24 bases between them. Germline CDR1 and CDR2: MNHNS and SASEGT. The CDR3 DNA reads TGTGCCAGCGAGGATAAGTTGAACAGGGTGTGGTATGGCTACACCTTC. Amino acid sequence: CASEDKLNRVWYGYTF.

This clonotype was recorded many times. This chain connects TRBV7-8 to TRBJ2-3; TRBD2 matches 8 bases. After removal of 4 bases from V and 3 bases from J, the junction contained 3 bases not matched to a gene. CDR1 and CDR2 (germline): SGHVS, FQNEAQ. The CDR3 consists of 14 residues. This chain's CDR3 is CASSSGTRTDTQYF. CDR3 bases: TGTGCCAGCAGCTCCGGGACTAGAACAGATACGCAGTATTTT.

This clonotype showed up many times. This sequence joins TRBV7-9 and TRBJ2-7; 7 nucleotides align to TRBD1. Germline-derived CDR1 and CDR2 are SEHNR and FQNEAQ (reference sequence). V lost 5 bases to trimming and J lost 6 bases; unmatched junction nucleotides: 10. CDR3 length equals 14 residues. CDR3 residues: CASSPSSTGVEQYF. The DNA of the CDR3 is TGTGCCAGCAGCCCATCATCAACAGGGGTCGAGCAGTACTTC.

This clonotype was seen at least ten times. V gene TRBV6-2 or TRBV6-3 combines with J gene TRBJ1-1; perhaps TRBD1 as D (5 bases). CDR3 length: 13 amino acids. Germline V lookup: CDR1 MNHEY, CDR2 SVGEGT. With 8 bases removed from V and 7 bases from J, the gap between germline ends came to 17 bases. CDR3 protein: CASWGYPRGEAFF. DNA for the CDR3: TGTGCCAGCTGGGGCTACCCGAGGGGTGAAGCTTTCTTT.